The sequence of this T cell receptor (beta chain) was determined in a study of OX40 agonist ivuxolimab in advanced cancers. Points from the study as a whole: At 0.1 to 3.0 mg/kg and by week 6, clonal expansion occurred in CD4+ and CD8+ blood T cells.

The table came from immunoSEQ multiplex PCR; TCRdb's copy has only in-frame clones and leaves some out. The sample shows 60,000 or so clones, approximately 86% of them seen only once. The germline V gene has CDR1 LNHDA and CDR2 SQIVND (reference sequence). V dropped 7 bases and J dropped 5; count of bases not matched to a gene: 11. CDR3 length: 15 amino acids. This clone appeared a few times. The antigen remains unidentified. The TCR was taken from an adult with an advanced solid tumor such as melanoma, head and neck, liver or kidney cancer. This sample comprised CD4+ or CD8+ T cells sorted from blood, obtained in a trial of the OX40 agonist ivuxolimab. The chain links TRBV19 to TRBJ1-5; 7 bases are a match to TRBD1. The CDR3 is CASTTRQGLYQPQHF. DNA for the CDR3: TGTGCCAGTACAACCCGACAGGGACTGTATCAGCCCCAGCATTTT.